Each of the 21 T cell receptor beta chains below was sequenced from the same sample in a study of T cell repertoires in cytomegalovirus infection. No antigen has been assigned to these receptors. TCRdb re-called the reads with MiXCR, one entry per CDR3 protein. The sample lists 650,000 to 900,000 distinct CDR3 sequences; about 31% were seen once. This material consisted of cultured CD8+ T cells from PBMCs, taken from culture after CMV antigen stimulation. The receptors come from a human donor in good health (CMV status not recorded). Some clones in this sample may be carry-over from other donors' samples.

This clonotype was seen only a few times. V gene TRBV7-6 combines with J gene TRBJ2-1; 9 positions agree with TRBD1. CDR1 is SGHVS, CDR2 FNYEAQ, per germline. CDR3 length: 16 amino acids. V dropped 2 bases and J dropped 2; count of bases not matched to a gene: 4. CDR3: CASSLTRQGAYNEQFF. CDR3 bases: TGTGCCAGCAGCTTAACGAGACAGGGGGCCTACAATGAGCAGTTCTTC.

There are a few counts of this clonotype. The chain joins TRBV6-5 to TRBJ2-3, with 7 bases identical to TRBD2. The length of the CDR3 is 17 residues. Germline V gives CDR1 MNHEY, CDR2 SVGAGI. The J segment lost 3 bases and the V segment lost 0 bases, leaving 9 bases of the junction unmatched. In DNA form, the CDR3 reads TGTGCCAGCAGTTACTCGCTGTATTGGCGGGAGACAGATACGCAGTATTTT. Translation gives CASSYSLYWRETDTQYF.

DNA for the CDR3: TGTGCCAGCAGCCATAAGGGGGAGCTGTTTTTT. Residues: CASSHKGELFF. The gene calls are TRBV27 and TRBJ2-2; D call uncertain. Per germline, CDR1 MNHEY and CDR2 SMNVEV (reference sequence). The length of the CDR3 is 11 residues. Trimming removed 6 bases from V and 8 bases from J, with 7 bases in between.

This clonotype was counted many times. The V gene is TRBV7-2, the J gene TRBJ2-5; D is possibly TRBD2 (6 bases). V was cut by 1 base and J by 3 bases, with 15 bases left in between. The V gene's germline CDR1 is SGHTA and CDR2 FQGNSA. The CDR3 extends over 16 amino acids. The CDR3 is CASSLVGAGQEETQYF. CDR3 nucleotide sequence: TGTGCCAGCAGCTTAGTAGGTGCGGGGCAGGAAGAGACCCAGTACTTC.

The CDR3 reads CASSLEGGARSRTQYF. The CDR3, as DNA: TGTGCCAGCAGCTTAGAGGGGGGAGCACGGTCGAGGACCCAGTACTTC. The chain employs TRBV11-2 and TRBJ2-5; D perhaps matches TRBD2 (6 bases). The CDR3 length is 16 residues. V was cut by 0 bases and J by 7 bases, with 18 bases left in between. Germline CDR1 SGHAT, CDR2 FQNNGV.

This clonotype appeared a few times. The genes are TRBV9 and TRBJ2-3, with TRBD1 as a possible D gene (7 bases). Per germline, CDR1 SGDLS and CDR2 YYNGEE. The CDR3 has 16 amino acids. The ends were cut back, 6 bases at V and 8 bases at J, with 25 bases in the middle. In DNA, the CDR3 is TGTGCCAGCACCATTGGACAGGATCCTTTGCGGGGTACGCAGTATTTT. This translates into CASTIGQDPLRGTQYF.

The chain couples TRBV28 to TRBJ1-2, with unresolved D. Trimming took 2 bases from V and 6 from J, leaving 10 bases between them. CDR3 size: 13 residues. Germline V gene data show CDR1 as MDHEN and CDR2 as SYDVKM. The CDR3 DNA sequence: TGTGCCAGCAGTTTAGGGGTGTTCGATGGCTACACCTTC. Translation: CASSLGVFDGYTF.

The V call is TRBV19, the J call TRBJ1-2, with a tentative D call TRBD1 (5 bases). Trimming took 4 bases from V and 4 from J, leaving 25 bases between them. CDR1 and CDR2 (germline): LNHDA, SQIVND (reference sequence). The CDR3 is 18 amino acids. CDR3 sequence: CASSTPSNAAGTIYGYTF. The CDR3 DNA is TGTGCCAGTAGTACTCCATCGAATGCGGCAGGGACGATCTATGGCTACACCTTC.

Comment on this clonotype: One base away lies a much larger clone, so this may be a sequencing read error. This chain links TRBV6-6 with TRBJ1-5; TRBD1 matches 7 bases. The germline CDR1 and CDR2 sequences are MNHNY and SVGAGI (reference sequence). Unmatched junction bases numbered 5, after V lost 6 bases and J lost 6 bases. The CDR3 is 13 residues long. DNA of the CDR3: TGTGCCAGCAGCCTACAGGGGACTCAGCCCCAGCATTTT. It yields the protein CASSLQGTQPQHF.

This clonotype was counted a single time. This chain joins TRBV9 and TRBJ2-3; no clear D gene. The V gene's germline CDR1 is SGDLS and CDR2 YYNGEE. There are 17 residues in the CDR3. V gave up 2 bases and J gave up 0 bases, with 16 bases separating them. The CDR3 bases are TGTGCCAGCAGCGTCCGTACGGGTTCTTCTAGCACAGATACGCAGTATTTT. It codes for CASSVRTGSSSTDTQYF.

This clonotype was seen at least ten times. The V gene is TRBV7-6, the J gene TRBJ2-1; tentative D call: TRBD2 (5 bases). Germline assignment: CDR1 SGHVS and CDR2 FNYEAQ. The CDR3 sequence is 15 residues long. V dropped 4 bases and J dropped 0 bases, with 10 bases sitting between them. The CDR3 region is CASSSDGVSYNEQFF. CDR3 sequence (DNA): TGTGCCAGCAGCTCCGACGGGGTCTCCTACAATGAGCAGTTCTTC. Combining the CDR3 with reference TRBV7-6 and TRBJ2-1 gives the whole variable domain GAGVSQSPRYKVTKRGQDVALRCDPISGHVSLYWYRQALGQGPEFLTYFNYEAQQDKSGLPNDRFSAERPEGSISTLTIQRTEQRDSAMYRCASSSDGVSYNEQFFGPGTRLTVL.

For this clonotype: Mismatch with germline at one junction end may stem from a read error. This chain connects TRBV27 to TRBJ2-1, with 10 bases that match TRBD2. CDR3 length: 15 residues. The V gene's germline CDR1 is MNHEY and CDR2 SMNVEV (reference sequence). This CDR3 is CANSGAGGLGDEQFF. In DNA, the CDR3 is TGTGCCAACAGTGGAGCGGGGGGGTTGGGGGATGAGCAGTTCTTC.

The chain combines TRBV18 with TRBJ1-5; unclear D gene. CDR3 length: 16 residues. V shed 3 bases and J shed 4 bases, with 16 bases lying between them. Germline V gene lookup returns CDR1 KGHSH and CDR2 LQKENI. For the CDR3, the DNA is TGTGCCAGCTCACCGTTGGACGGGGATTTGAATCAGCCCCAGCATTTT. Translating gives CASSPLDGDLNQPQHF. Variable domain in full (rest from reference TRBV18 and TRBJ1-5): NAGVMQNPRHLVRRRGQEARLRCSPMKGHSHVYWYRQLPEEGLKFMVYLQKENIIDESGMPKERFSAEFPKEGPSILRIQQVVRGDSAAYFCASSPLDGDLNQPQHFGDGTRLSIL.

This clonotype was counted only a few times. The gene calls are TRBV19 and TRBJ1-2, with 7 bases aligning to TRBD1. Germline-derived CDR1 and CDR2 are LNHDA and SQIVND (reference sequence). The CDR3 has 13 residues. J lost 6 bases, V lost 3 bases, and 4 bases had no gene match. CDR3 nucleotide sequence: TGTGCCAGTAGTATCATCGGGACAGATGGCTACACCTTC. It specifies CASSIIGTDGYTF.

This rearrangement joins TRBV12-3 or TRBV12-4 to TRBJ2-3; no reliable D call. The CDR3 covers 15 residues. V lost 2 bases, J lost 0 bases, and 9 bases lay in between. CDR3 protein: CASSLLLTSTDTQYF. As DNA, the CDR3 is TGTGCCAGCAGTTTACTCCTGACTAGCACAGATACGCAGTATTTT.

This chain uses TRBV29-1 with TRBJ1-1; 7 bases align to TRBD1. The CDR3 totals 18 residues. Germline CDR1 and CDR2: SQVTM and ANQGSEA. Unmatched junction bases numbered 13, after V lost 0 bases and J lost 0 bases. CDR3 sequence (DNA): TGCAGCGTTGAAGATGTACCCCACCCTCAGGGGGTGAACACTGAAGCTTTCTTT. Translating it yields CSVEDVPHPQGVNTEAFF.

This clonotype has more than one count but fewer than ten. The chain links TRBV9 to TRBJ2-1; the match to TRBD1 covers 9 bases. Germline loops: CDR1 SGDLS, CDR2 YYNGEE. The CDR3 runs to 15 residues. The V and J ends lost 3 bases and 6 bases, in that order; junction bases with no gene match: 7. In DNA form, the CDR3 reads TGTGCCAGCAGCGACGACAGGGGGGTTGTCAATGAGCAGTTCTTC. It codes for CASSDDRGVVNEQFF.

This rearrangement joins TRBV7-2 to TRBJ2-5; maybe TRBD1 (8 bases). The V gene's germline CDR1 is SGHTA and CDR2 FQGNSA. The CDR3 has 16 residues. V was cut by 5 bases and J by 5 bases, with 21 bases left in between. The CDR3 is CASSPGQALRGETQYF. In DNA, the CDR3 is TGTGCCAGCAGCCCGGGACAGGCCCTGCGGGGGGAGACCCAGTACTTC. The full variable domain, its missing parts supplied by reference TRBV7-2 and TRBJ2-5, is GAGVSQSPSNKVTEKGKDVELRCDPISGHTALYWYRQSLGQGLEFLIYFQGNSAPDKSGLPSDRFSAERTGGSVSTLTIQRTQQEDSAVYLCASSPGQALRGETQYFGPGTRLLVL.

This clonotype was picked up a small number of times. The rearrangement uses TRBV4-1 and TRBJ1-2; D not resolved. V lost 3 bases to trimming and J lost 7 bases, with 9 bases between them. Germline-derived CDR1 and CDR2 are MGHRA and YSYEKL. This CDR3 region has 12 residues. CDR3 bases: TGCGCCAGCAGCCACCGGAACAGTGGCTACACCTTC. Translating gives CASSHRNSGYTF.

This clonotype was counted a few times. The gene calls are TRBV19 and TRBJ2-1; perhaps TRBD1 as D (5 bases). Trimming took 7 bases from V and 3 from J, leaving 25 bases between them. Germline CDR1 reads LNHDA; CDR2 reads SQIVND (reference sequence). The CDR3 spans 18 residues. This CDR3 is CASTLQGASSPFYNEQFF. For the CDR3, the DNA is TGTGCCAGTACCCTCCAGGGCGCCTCCAGTCCGTTCTACAATGAGCAGTTCTTC.

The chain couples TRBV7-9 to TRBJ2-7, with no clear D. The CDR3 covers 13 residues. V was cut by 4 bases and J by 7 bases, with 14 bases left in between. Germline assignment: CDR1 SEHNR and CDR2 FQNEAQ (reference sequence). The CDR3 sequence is CASSSGPRREQYF. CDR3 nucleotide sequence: TGTGCCAGCAGCTCCGGGCCTCGCCGGGAGCAGTACTTC. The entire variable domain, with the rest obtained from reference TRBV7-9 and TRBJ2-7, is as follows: DTGVSQNPRHKITKRGQNVTFRCDPISEHNRLYWYRQTLGQGPEFLTYFQNEAQLEKSRLLSDRFSAERPKGSFSTLEIQRTEQGDSAMYLCASSSGPRREQYFGPGTRLTVT.